The 31 T cell receptor beta chains listed next were all sequenced from one sample in a study of blood T cell repertoires in COVID-19. Sequencing was performed with immunoSEQ multiplex PCR; in TCRdb, only in-frame clones are kept and a portion is missing. Found here are 65,000 to 90,000 clones, 80% to 95% of them singletons; the top ten hold 6.9%. The sequenced material came from peripheral blood. All receptors come from a human donor in a cohort sampled during active COVID-19.

The rearrangement joins TRBV7-9 to TRBJ2-5, with 12 bases matching TRBD2. The CDR3 covers 16 residues. In germline, CDR1 is SEHNR, CDR2 FQNEAQ (reference sequence). Germline trimming cut 4 bases from V and 5 bases from J; bases unmatched to any gene: 8. CDR3 loop: CASSSPLAGGFETQYF. DNA for the CDR3: TGTGCCAGCAGCTCACCACTAGCGGGGGGTTTCGAGACCCAGTACTTC.

This clone was seen a single time. This chain connects TRBV9 to TRBJ1-1, with 8 bases identical to TRBD1. CDR1 and CDR2 (germline): SGDLS, YYNGEE. The CDR3 sequence is 15 residues long. The J segment lost 1 base and the V segment lost 0 bases, leaving 2 bases of the junction unmatched. The CDR3 DNA reads TGTGCCAGCAGCGTAGGGACAGGGACGAACACTGAAGCTTTCTTT. Its translation is CASSVGTGTNTEAFF.

The chain combines TRBV19 with TRBJ1-1; D unresolved. This CDR3 contains 13 residues. Germline lookup yields CDR1 LNHDA and CDR2 SQIVND (reference sequence). Trimming removed 6 bases at V and 5 bases at J, with 13 bases between. CDR3 amino acids: CASSPVRGTEAFF. CDR3 bases: TGTGCCAGTAGCCCCGTACGAGGAACTGAAGCTTTCTTT.

The chain uses TRBV5-3 and TRBJ2-3; D perhaps matches TRBD2 (5 bases). TRBV5-3 qualifies as an ORF whose function is uncertain. Trimming stripped 4 bases from V and 0 bases from J, with 12 bases between. CDR3 length: 15 amino acids. The CDR3 loop is CARSPFSVSTDTQYF. DNA for the CDR3: TGTGCCAGAAGCCCTTTTAGCGTAAGCACAGATACGCAGTATTTT.

This chain links TRBV10-3 with TRBJ2-3; TRBD2 matches 9 bases. The CDR3 length is 14 residues. The V gene end was trimmed by 6 bases and the J gene end by 1 base; junction bases not matched to a gene: 2. Germline CDR1 reads ENHRY; CDR2 reads SYGVKD. CDR3 protein: CAISQRGGTDTQYF. The CDR3 region has the DNA TGTGCCATCAGCCAGCGGGGGGGCACAGATACGCAGTATTTT.

The rearrangement joins TRBV11-2 to TRBJ1-3; D gene ambiguous. Trimming pared 1 base from V and 4 bases from J, leaving 5 bases between. The CDR3 consists of 13 residues. CDR1 and CDR2 from the germline V gene are SGHAT and FQNNGV. CDR3 sequence: CASSLAMGNTIYF. The CDR3 region has the DNA TGTGCCAGCAGCTTAGCCATGGGAAACACCATATATTTT.

This chain's CDR3 is CSVVGGRDYEQYF. In DNA form, the CDR3 reads TGCAGCGTTGTAGGTGGCAGGGACTACGAGCAGTACTTC. The rearrangement links TRBV29-1 to TRBJ2-7; tentatively, D is TRBD1 (5 bases). V dropped 4 bases and J dropped 3 bases, with 13 bases sitting between them. The CDR3 has 13 amino acids. CDR1 and CDR2 (germline): SQVTM, ANQGSEA.

The chain uses TRBV5-1 and TRBJ2-1; 9 bases match TRBD1. After removal of 4 bases from V and 7 bases from J, the junction contained 9 bases not matched to a gene. The CDR3 totals 15 residues. The germline gives CDR1 SGHRS, CDR2 YFSETQ. The CDR3 coding sequence is TGCGCCAGCAGCATTATCCCGGGACAGGGTAATGAGCAGTTCTTC. Translated: CASSIIPGQGNEQFF.

The table lists this clone with a few counts. The chain carries TRBV2 and TRBJ1-3, with D uncertain. Trimming took 4 bases from V and 8 from J, leaving 15 bases between them. Germline V gene lookup returns CDR1 SNHLY and CDR2 FYNNEI. This CDR3 is built from 14 residues. CDR3 DNA: TGTGCCAGCAGTGTATCCCGCGGAAGCGACACCATATATTTT. It is translated as CASSVSRGSDTIYF.

The rearrangement joins TRBV2 to TRBJ1-2; TRBD1 is a possible D gene (6 bases). The CDR3 has 14 amino acids. The V end was cut by 3 bases, the J end by 2 bases, with 10 bases between. From germline, CDR1 is SNHLY and CDR2 FYNNEI. CDR3 coding DNA: TGTGCCAGCAGTGACAGGGGACAAAACTATGGCTACACCTTC. Protein product: CASSDRGQNYGYTF.

This clone was observed once. The CDR3 region is CASTTGGYGYTF. CDR3 in DNA: TGCGCCAGCACCACAGGGGGCTATGGCTACACCTTC. The chain recombines TRBV10-2 with TRBJ1-2, with 8 bases lining up with TRBD1. This CDR3 comprises 12 residues. The germline V gene has CDR1 WSHSY and CDR2 SAAADI. Trimming cost V 7 bases and J 4 bases; bases outside gene matches: 2.

The chain has TRBV5-6 and TRBJ1-6; 10 bases fit TRBD1. This CDR3 contains 17 residues. Trimming took 3 bases from V and 3 from J; bases not matched to a gene: 6. Germline CDR1 is SGHDT and CDR2 is YYEEEE. CDR3 residues: CASSSPGQGYYNSPLHF. The CDR3 DNA reads as TGTGCCAGCAGCTCGCCGGGACAGGGGTACTATAATTCACCCCTCCACTTT.

This chain uses TRBV4-1 with TRBJ1-5; 7 bases are shared with TRBD1. CDR3 length equals 15 residues. Trimming took 1 base from V and 3 from J; bases not matched to a gene: 3. Per germline, CDR1 MGHRA and CDR2 YSYEKL. The CDR3 here is CASSQGDSHNQPQHF. The CDR3, as DNA: TGCGCCAGCAGCCAAGGGGACAGCCACAATCAGCCCCAGCATTTT.

The chain couples TRBV3-1 (or the pseudogene TRBV3-2) to TRBJ2-2, with 8 positions matching TRBD1. Trimming at V came to 4 bases and at J to 4 bases, leaving 11 bases not matched to a gene. Germline loops: CDR1 LGHDT, CDR2 YNNKEL (reference sequence). The CDR3 has 17 amino acids. CDR3 bases: TGTGCCAGCAGCCCTACTCCGGACAGGGTTGTCACCGGGGAGCTGTTTTTT. As protein: CASSPTPDRVVTGELFF.

The chain joins TRBV9 to TRBJ2-1; D remains ambiguous. V was shortened by 6 bases and J by 0 bases, with 10 bases between the two germline ends. CDR3 length equals 14 residues. The germline V gene encodes CDR1 SGDLS and CDR2 YYNGEE. The CDR3 bases are TGTGCCAGCAACCCTTGGAGCTCCTACAATGAGCAGTTCTTC. It encodes CASNPWSSYNEQFF. The full variable domain, rest sourced from reference TRBV9 and TRBJ2-1, is DSGVTQTPKHLITATGQRVTLRCSPRSGDLSVYWYQQSLDQGLQFLIQYYNGEERAKGNILERFSAQQFPDLHSELNLSSLELGDSALYFCASNPWSSYNEQFFGPGTRLTVL.

V usage is TRBV5-1 and J usage is TRBJ2-7; 7 positions agree with TRBD1. Trimming removed 1 base from V and 5 bases from J; junction bases left unmatched: 3. From germline, CDR1 is SGHRS and CDR2 YFSETQ. There are 13 residues in the CDR3. CDR3 region: CASSLTGVDEQYF. CDR3 nucleotide sequence: TGCGCCAGCAGCTTGACAGGGGTAGACGAGCAGTACTTC.

The V call is TRBV6-5, the J call TRBJ2-7; D possibly corresponds to TRBD2 (6 bases). The CDR3 spans 15 residues. Deletions cut 4 bases from V and 4 bases from J, with 17 bases between. Germline V lookup: CDR1 MNHEY, CDR2 SVGAGI. CDR3 DNA sequence: TGTGCCAGCAGTTTAGGAGCAAGAGGGAGGTACGAGCAGTACTTC. Translated: CASSLGARGRYEQYF.

The CDR3, as DNA: TGTGCCAGTAGTATAGGTGGTCCTAGCGGGGGGAAGGATACGCAGTATTTT. Translating it yields CASSIGGPSGGKDTQYF. V and J are TRBV19 and TRBJ2-3; TRBD2 aligns across 11 bases. V dropped 1 base and J dropped 6; count of bases not matched to a gene: 9. Germline-derived CDR1 and CDR2 are LNHDA and SQIVND (reference sequence). There are 17 residues in the CDR3.

The chain couples TRBV18 to TRBJ1-1; D is perhaps TRBD1 (6 bases). CDR3 length: 16 residues. Trimming took off 2 bases at V and 4 bases at J, with 17 bases between the two ends. Germline CDR1 KGHSH, CDR2 LQKENI. The CDR3: CASSPNSAGAGTEAFF. CDR3 nucleotides: TGTGCCAGCTCACCAAATAGCGCGGGGGCGGGCACTGAAGCTTTCTTT.

The chain uses TRBV11-2 and TRBJ2-4; possible D gene TRBD2, 6 bases. Trimming stripped 5 bases from V and 0 bases from J, with 14 bases between. CDR1 is SGHAT and CDR2 is FQNNGV in the germline V gene. This CDR3 spans 16 amino acids. CDR3 protein: CASSPPDYLAKNIQYF. The CDR3 coding sequence is TGTGCCAGCAGCCCCCCGGACTACCTAGCCAAAAACATTCAGTACTTC. Complete variable domain (other parts from reference TRBV11-2 and TRBJ2-4): EAGVAQSPRYKIIEKRQSVAFWCNPISGHATLYWYQQILGQGPKLLIQFQNNGVVDDSQLPKDRFSAERLKGVDSTLKIQPAKLEDSAVYLCASSPPDYLAKNIQYFGAGTRLSVL.

This chain connects TRBV9 to TRBJ1-5, with D uncertain. The CDR3 spans 14 residues. Germline values: CDR1 SGDLS, CDR2 YYNGEE. The V end was cut by 3 bases, the J end by 7 bases, with 14 bases between. The CDR3 coding sequence is TGTGCCAGCAGCGAGTCTCCGGGGAGCCAGCCCCAGCATTTT. Its translation is CASSESPGSQPQHF.

The chain combines TRBV27 with TRBJ2-1; D remains unclear. Trimming removed 3 bases at V and 0 bases at J, with 9 bases between. Per germline, CDR1 MNHEY and CDR2 SMNVEV (reference sequence). The CDR3 spans 15 residues. The CDR3 coding sequence is TGTGCCAGCAGTTTCGTCCGGAGCTCCTACAATGAGCAGTTCTTC. Translating it yields CASSFVRSSYNEQFF.

J is TRBJ1-6 and V is TRBV19, with D uncertain. This CDR3 spans 15 amino acids. Germline CDR1 LNHDA, CDR2 SQIVND (reference sequence). V was clipped by 4 bases and J by 1 base, with 8 bases between them. The CDR3 DNA follows: TGTGCCAGTAGTACCGCGGAGTCCTATAATTCACCCCTCCACTTT. Encoded protein: CASSTAESYNSPLHF.

DNA of the CDR3: TGTGCCAGCAGTTTCATAACGGGACAGGGCCTCCACTTT. It is translated as CASSFITGQGLHF. The V call is TRBV28, the J call TRBJ1-6; 9 nucleotides line up with TRBD1. Germline V gene sequence: CDR1 MDHEN, CDR2 SYDVKM. Trimming cost V 3 bases and J 15 bases; bases outside gene matches: 6. The CDR3 loop spans 13 amino acids.

This sequence joins TRBV6-5 and TRBJ1-2, with D possibly matching TRBD1 (6 bases). Germline V lookup: CDR1 MNHEY, CDR2 SVGAGI. This CDR3 is 16 amino acids long. V was trimmed by 4 bases and J by 4 bases, leaving 19 bases between them. CDR3 sequence reads: CASSSSRGGRTYGYTF. The CDR3 DNA sequence: TGTGCCAGCAGTTCGAGTCGTGGGGGCAGAACCTATGGCTACACCTTC.

The CDR3 is CAWSISGGAYEQYF. DNA of the CDR3: TGTGCCTGGAGTATCTCAGGGGGAGCCTACGAGCAGTACTTC. This chain links TRBV30 with TRBJ2-7; 7 bases are shared with TRBD1. Germline CDR1 is GTSNPN and CDR2 is SVGIG (reference sequence). The CDR3 runs to 14 residues. V lost 2 bases to trimming and J lost 2 bases; unmatched junction nucleotides: 6.

The CDR3 sequence: CASSQAGAPGGYTF. CDR3 coding DNA: TGTGCCAGCAGCCAAGCAGGTGCCCCTGGTGGCTACACCTTC. J is TRBJ1-2 and V is TRBV14; D is undetermined. The CDR3 runs 14 residues. The V end lost 1 base, the J end lost 7 bases, and 13 bases lay between the germline ends. CDR1 SGHDN and CDR2 FVKESK come from the germline V gene.

The chain uses TRBV21-1 and TRBJ2-3; the table's D call TRBD1 went unverified against the DNA. TRBV21-1 is flagged as a pseudogene. The CDR3 runs 17 residues. Here the CDR3 DNA reads TGTGCCAGCAGCAAATATTGGGTGACAGGGCCCACAGATACGCAGTATTTT. This codes for CASSKYWVTGPTDTQYF.

CDR3 DNA sequence: TGTGCCAGCAGCTTAGTAACGGGGGGACAGGGAACCTACGAGCAGTACTTC. Its translation is CASSLVTGGQGTYEQYF. The rearrangement links TRBV7-2 to TRBJ2-7; 9 positions agree with TRBD1. Trimming cost V 1 base and J 2 bases; bases outside gene matches: 9. CDR1 is SGHTA, CDR2 FQGNSA, per germline. The CDR3 runs to 17 residues.

V usage is TRBV28 and J usage is TRBJ2-3; 15 bases fit TRBD2. Germline V lookup: CDR1 MDHEN, CDR2 SYDVKM. Unmatched junction bases numbered 19, after V lost 2 bases and J lost 1 base. The CDR3 runs 23 residues. CDR3 sequence: CASSLPRQGWTSGGAMGTDTQYF. DNA for the CDR3: TGTGCCAGCAGTTTACCTAGACAGGGATGGACTAGCGGGGGGGCCATGGGCACAGATACGCAGTATTTT.

This clone was seen at least ten times. This chain joins TRBV7-2 and TRBJ1-2; 7 nucleotides match TRBD1. V lost 1 base, J lost 4 bases, and 3 bases stayed unmatched. CDR1 SGHTA and CDR2 FQGNSA come from the germline V gene. The CDR3 runs to 14 residues. The CDR3 coding sequence is TGTGCCAGCAGCTTAGACAGGGGCGCCTATGGCTACACCTTC. Amino acids: CASSLDRGAYGYTF.